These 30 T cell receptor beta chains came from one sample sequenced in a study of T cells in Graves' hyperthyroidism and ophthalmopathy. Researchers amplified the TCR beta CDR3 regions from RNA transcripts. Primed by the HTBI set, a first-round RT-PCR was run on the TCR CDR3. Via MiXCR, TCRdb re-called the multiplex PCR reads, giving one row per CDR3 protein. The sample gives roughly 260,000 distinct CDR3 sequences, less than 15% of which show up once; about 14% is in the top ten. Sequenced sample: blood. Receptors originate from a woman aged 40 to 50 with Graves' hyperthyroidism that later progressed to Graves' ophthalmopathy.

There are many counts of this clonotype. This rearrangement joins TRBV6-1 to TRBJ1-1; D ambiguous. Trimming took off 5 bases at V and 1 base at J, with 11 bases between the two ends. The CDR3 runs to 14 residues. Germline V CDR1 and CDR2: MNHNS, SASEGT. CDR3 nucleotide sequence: TGTGCCAGCAGTCCTTACCGGGGGAACACTGAAGCTTTCTTT. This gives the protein CASSPYRGNTEAFF.

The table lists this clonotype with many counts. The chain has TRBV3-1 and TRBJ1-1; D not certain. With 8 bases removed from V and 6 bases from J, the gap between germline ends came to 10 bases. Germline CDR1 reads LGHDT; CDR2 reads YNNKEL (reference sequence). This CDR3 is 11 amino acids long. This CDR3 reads CASVRGAEAFF. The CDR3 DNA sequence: TGTGCCAGCGTACGGGGAGCTGAAGCTTTCTTT.

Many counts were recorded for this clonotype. The DNA for the CDR3 is TGTGCCAGCAGTCCCCTAGGGCCCGTCGAGGAAAAACTGTTTTTT. It encodes CASSPLGPVEEKLFF. The genes are TRBV27 and TRBJ1-4; D is ambiguous. Looked up from germline, CDR1 is MNHEY and CDR2 is SMNVEV (reference sequence). The CDR3 sequence is 15 residues long. V lost 5 bases to trimming and J lost 8 bases, with 18 bases between them. Complete variable domain (other parts from reference TRBV27 and TRBJ1-4): EAQVTQNPRYLITVTGKKLTVTCSQNMNHEYMSWYRQDPGLGLRQIYYSMNVEVTDKGDVPEGYKVSRKEKRNFPLILESPSPNQTSLYFCASSPLGPVEEKLFFGSGTQLSVL.

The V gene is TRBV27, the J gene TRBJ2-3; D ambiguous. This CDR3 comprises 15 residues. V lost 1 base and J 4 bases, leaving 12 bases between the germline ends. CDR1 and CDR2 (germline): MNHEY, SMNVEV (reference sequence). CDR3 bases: TGTGCCAGCAGTTTATTCCCAGACTGGGCAGATACGCAGTATTTT. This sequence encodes CASSLFPDWADTQYF.

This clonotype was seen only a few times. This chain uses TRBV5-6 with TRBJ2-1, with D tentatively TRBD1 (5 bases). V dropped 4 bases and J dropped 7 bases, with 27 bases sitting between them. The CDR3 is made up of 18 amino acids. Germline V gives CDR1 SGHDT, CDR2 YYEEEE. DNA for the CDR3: TGTGCCAGCAGCGTCGGGCGTGTAGGGGCCTTTTATTTTAATGAGCAGTTCTTC. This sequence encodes CASSVGRVGAFYFNEQFF.

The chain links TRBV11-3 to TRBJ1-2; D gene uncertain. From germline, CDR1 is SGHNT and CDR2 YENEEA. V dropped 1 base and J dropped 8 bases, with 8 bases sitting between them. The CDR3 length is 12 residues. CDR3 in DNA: TGTGCCAGCAGCTTAGTAGAAGGGGGCTACACCTTC. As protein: CASSLVEGGYTF. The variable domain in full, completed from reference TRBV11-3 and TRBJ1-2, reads EAGVVQSPRYKIIEKKQPVAFWCNPISGHNTLYWYLQNLGQGPELLIRYENEEAVDDSQLPKDRFSAERLKGVDSTLKIQPAELGDSAVYLCASSLVEGGYTFGSGTRLTVV.

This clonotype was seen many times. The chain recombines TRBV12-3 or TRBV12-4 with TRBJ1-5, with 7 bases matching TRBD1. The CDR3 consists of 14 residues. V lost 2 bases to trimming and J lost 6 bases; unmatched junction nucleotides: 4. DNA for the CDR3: TGTGCCAGCAGTTTAAGTGCAGGGGGTCAGCCCCAGCATTTT. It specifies CASSLSAGGQPQHF.

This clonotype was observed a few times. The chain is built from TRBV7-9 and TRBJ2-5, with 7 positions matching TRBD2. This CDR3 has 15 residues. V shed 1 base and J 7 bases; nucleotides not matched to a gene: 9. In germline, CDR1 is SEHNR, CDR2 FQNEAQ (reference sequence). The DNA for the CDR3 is TGTGCCAGCAGCTTAGGGGGGGGGAATGTGGTGACCCAGTACTTC. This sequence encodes CASSLGGGNVVTQYF.

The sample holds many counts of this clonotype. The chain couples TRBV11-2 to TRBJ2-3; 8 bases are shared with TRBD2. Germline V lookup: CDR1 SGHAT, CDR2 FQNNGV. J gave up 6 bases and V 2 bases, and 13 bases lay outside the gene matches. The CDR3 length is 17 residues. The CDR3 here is CASSLSLAAHPQDTQYF. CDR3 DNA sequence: TGTGCCAGCAGCTTATCACTAGCGGCTCACCCACAGGATACGCAGTATTTT.

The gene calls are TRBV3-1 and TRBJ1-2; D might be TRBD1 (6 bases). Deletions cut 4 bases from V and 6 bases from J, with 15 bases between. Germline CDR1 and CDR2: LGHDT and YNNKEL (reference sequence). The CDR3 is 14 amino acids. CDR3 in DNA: TGTGCCAGCAGCCCGTTAGGGGGGGATAATGGCTACACCTTC. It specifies CASSPLGGDNGYTF.

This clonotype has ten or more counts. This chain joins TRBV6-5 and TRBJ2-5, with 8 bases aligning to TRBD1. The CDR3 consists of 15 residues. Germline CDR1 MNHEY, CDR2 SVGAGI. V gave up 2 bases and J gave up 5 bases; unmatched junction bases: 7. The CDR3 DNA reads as TGTGCCAGCAGTTACCTCCAGGGGGCAAGGGAGACCCAGTACTTC. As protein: CASSYLQGARETQYF.

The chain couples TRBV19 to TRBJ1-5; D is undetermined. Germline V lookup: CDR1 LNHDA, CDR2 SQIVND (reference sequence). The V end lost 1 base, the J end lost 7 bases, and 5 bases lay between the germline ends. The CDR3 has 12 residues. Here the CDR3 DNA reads TGTGCCAGTAGTATAGGTTCCCAGCCCCAGCATTTT. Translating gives CASSIGSQPQHF. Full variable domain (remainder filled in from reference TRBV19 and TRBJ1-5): DGGITQSPKYLFRKEGQNVTLSCEQNLNHDAMYWYRQDPGQGLRLIYYSQIVNDFQKGDIAEGYSVSREKKESFPLTVTSAQKNPTAFYLCASSIGSQPQHFGDGTRLSIL.

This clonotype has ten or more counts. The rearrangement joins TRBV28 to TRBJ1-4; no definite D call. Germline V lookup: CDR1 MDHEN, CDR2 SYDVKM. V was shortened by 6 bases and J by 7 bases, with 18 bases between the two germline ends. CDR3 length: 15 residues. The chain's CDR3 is CASRHRPHNGEKLFF. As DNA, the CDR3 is TGTGCCAGCAGACATAGACCACACAATGGTGAAAAACTGTTTTTT.

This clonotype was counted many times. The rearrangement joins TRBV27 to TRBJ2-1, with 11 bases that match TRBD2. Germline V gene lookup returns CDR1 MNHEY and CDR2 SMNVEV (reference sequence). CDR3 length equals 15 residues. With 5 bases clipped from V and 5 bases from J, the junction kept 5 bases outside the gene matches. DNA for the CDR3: TGTGCCAGCAGTCCAAGACTAGCGGGGAACAATGAGCAGTTCTTC. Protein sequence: CASSPRLAGNNEQFF.

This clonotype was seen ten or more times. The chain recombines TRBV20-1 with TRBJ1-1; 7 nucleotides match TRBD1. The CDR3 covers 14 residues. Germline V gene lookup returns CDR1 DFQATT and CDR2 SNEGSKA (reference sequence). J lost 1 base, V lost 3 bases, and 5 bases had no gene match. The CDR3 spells CSARKGASNTEAFF. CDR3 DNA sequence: TGCAGTGCTAGGAAGGGGGCCTCGAACACTGAAGCTTTCTTT.

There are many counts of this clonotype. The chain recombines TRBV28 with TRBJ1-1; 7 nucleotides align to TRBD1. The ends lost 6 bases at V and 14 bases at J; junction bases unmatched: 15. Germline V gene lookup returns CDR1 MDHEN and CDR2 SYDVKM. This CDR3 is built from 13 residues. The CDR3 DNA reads TGTGCCAGCAGCCGAACCCCCCCGGACAGGCTCTTCTTT. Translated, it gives CASSRTPPDRLFF.

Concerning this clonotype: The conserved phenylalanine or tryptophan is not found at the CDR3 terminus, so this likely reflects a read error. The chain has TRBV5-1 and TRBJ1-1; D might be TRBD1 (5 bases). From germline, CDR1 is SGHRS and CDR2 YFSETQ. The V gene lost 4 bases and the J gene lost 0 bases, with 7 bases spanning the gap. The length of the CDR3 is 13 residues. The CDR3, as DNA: TGCGCCAGCAGCAGGGGACTGAACACTGAAGCTTTCTCT. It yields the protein CASSRGLNTEAFS.

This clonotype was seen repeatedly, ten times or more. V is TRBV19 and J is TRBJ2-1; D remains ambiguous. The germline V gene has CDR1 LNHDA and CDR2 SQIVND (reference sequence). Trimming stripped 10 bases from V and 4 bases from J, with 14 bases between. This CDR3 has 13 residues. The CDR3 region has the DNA TGTGCCACAAGGGCTAGACTTTACAATGAGCAGTTCTTC. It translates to CATRARLYNEQFF.

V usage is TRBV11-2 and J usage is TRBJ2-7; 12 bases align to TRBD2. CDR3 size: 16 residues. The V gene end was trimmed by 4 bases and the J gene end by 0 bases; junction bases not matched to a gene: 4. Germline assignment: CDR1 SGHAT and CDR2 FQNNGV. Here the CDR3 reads CASSSTSGSGSYEQYF. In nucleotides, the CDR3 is TGTGCCAGCAGCTCGACTAGCGGGAGTGGCTCCTACGAGCAGTACTTC.

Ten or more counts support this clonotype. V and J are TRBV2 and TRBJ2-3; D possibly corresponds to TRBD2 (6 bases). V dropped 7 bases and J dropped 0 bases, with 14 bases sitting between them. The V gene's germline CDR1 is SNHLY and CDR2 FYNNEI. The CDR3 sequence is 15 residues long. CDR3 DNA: TGTGCCAGCACTACGGACTACACTAGCACAGATACGCAGTATTTT. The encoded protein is CASTTDYTSTDTQYF.

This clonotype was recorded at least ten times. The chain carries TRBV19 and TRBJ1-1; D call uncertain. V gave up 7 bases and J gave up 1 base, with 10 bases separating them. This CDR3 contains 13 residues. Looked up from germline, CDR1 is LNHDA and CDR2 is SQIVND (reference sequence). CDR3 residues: CASKEHQNTEAFF. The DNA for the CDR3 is TGTGCCAGTAAAGAACACCAGAACACTGAAGCTTTCTTT.

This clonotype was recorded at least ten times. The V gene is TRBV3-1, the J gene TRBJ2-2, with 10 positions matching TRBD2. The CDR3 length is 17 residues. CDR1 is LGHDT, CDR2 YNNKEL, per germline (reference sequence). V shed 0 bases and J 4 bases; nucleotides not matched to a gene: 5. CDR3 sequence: CASSQEGLARGTGELFF. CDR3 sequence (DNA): TGTGCCAGCAGCCAAGAGGGACTAGCGAGGGGCACCGGGGAGCTGTTTTTT.

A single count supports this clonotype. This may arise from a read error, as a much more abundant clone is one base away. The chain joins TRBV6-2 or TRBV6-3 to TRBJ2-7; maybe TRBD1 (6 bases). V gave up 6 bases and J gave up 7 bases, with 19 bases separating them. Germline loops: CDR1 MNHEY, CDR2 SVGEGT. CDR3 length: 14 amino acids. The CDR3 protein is CASRSGVDRWEQYF. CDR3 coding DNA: TGTGCCAGCAGATCCGGCGTGGACAGATGGGAGCAGTACTTC.

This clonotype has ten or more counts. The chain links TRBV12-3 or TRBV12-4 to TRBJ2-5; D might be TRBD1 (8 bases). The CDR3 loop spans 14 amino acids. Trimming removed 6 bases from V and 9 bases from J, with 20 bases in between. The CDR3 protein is CASSPTGALAAQYF. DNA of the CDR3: TGTGCCAGCAGCCCGACAGGGGCCCTAGCGGCCCAGTACTTC.

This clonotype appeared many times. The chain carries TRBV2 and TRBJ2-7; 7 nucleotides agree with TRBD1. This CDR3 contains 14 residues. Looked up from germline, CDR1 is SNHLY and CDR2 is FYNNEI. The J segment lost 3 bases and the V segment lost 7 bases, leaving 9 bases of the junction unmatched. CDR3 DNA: TGTGCCAGCAAGAGGGACAGAACCTTCTACGAGCAGTACTTC. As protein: CASKRDRTFYEQYF. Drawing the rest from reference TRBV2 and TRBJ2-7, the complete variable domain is EPEVTQTPSHQVTQMGQEVILRCVPISNHLYFYWYRQILGQKVEFLVSFYNNEISEKSEIFDDQFSVERPDGSNFTLKIRSTKLEDSAMYFCASKRDRTFYEQYFGPGTRLTVT.

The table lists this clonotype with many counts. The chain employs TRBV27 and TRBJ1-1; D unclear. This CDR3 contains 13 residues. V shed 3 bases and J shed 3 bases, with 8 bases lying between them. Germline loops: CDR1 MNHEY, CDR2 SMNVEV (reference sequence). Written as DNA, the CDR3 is TGTGCCAGCAGTTTTGGTCTAGACACTGAAGCTTTCTTT. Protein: CASSFGLDTEAFF.

This chain's CDR3 is CASSKQGVYNEQFF. Written as DNA, the CDR3 is TGTGCCAGCAGTAAACAGGGGGTCTACAATGAGCAGTTCTTC. This sequence joins TRBV27 and TRBJ2-1, with 8 bases matching TRBD1. CDR3 length: 14 residues. With 5 bases clipped from V and 3 bases from J, the junction kept 3 bases outside the gene matches. Germline lookup yields CDR1 MNHEY and CDR2 SMNVEV (reference sequence).

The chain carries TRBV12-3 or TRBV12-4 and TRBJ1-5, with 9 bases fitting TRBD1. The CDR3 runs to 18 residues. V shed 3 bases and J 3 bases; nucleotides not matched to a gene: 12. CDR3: CASSLVGRTGVVNQPQHF. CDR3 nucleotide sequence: TGTGCCAGCAGTTTGGTGGGTCGGACAGGGGTCGTCAATCAGCCCCAGCATTTT.

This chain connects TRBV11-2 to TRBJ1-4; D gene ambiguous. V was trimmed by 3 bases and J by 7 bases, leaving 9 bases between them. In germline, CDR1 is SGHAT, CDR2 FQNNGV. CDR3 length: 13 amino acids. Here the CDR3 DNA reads TGTGCCAGCAGCTTCCCGTCGGGTGAAAAACTGTTTTTT. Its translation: CASSFPSGEKLFF.

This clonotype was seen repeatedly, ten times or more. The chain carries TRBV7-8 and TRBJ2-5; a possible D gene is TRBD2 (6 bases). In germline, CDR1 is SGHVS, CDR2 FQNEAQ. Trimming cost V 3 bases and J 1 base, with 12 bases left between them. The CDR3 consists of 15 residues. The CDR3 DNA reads TGTGCCAGCAGCTTGTCCGGAGGGGTCCAAGAGACCCAGTACTTC. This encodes CASSLSGGVQETQYF. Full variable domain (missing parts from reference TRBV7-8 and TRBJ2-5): GAGVSQSPRYKVAKRGQDVALRCDPISGHVSLFWYQQALGQGPEFLTYFQNEAQLDKSGLPSDRFFAERPEGSVSTLKIQRTQQEDSAVYLCASSLSGGVQETQYFGPGTRLLVL.